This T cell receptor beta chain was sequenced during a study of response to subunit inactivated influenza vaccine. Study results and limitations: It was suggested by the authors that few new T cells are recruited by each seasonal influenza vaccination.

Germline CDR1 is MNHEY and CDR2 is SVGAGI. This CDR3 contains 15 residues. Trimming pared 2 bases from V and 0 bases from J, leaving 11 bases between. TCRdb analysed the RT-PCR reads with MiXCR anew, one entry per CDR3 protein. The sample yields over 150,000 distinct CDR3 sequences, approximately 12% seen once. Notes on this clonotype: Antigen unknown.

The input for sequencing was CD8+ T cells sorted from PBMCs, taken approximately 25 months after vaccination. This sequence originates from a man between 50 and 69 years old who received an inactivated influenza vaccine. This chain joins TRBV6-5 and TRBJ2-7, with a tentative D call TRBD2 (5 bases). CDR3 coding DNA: TGTGCCAGCAGTTACGGAGCGGCTAGCTCCTACGAGCAGTACTTC. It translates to CASSYGAASSYEQYF.